This entry is about one T cell receptor beta chain. Its antigen remains unknown. Reanalyzing the 5' RACE reads, TCRdb keeps one entry per CDR3 protein, without DNA. Reported are under 500,000 distinct CDR3 sequences; the ten largest clones contain roughly 7.2%. The sample originates from a study of T cells expressing NK-cell markers. Across the whole study: Researchers got TCR beta repertoires out of sorted CD3+CD56+NKG2C+, CD3+CD56+NKG2C- and CD3+CD56-NKG2C+ T cells. HCMV seropositivity marked seven of the eight sequenced donors; one was seronegative. General study results and limits: Similarly, these clonotypes led the CD3+CD56-NKG2C+ fraction as well in a few donors.

The CDR3 contains 12 residues. Germline CDR1 reads MDHEN; CDR2 reads SYDVKM. The chain employs TRBV28 and TRBJ2-1. Input material: blood T cells: a sorted CD56 or NKG2C T cell subset, CD4+ or CD8+ T cells, or bulk PBMC T cells (not recorded which). This sequence was found in a woman between 18 and 69 years old in good health. This chain's CDR3 is CASSLSSYEQFF.